The source of this T cell receptor (beta chain) is a study of metastatic and nonmetastatic thyroid tumors. Study-level background: Repertoires of blood and of tissue (tumor or nodule) from malignant and benign thyroid patients were compared. Findings of the study overall: Malignant thyroid tumors reportedly had TCR beta diversity that was significantly higher than in benign nodules, in blood and tumor.

As processed by the authors: Built for papillary thyroid cancer, a distant-metastasis classifier drew on CDR3 differences across clinicopathological groups. With MiXCR, TCRdb called clones anew from the PCR reads. In this record, the V and J calls reflect TCRdb's handling and not the investigators' own analysis. Altogether some 28,000 clones are present, around 17% being singletons, with the ten largest covering 3.5% to 4.5%. The table lists this clone with many counts. Its target is unknown. Thyroid surgery had not been preceded by any treatment in any patient. Germline V gives CDR1 SNHLY, CDR2 FYNNEI. This CDR3 is 15 amino acids long. V lost 6 bases to trimming and J lost 5 bases; unmatched junction nucleotides: 3.

The TCR comes from a female donor with papillary thyroid cancer or a benign thyroid nodule (not recorded which). Some clones in this sample may be carry-over from other donors' samples. J is TRBJ2-3 and V is TRBV2; 15 bases line up with TRBD2. Sequencing was done on a sample of blood. The CDR3 bases are TGTGCCAGCAGCAGGACTAGCGGGAGGGTAGATACGCAGTATTTT. Translation gives CASSRTSGRVDTQYF.